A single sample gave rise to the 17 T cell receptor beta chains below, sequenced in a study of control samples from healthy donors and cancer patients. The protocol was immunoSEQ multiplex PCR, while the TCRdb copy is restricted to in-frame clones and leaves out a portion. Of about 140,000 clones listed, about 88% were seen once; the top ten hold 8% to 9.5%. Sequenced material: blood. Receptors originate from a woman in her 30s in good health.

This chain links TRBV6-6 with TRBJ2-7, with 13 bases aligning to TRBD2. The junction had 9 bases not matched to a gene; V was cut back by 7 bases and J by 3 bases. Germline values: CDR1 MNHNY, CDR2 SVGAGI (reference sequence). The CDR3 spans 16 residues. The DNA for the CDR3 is TGTGCCAGCAACACAAAACTAGCGGGAGGGAGCTACGAGCAGTACTTC. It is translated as CASNTKLAGGSYEQYF.

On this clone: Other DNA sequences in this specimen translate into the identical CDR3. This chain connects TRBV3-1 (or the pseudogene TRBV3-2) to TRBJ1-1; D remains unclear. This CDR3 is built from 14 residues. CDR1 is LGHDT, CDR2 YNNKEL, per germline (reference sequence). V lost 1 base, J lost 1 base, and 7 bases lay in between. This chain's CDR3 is CASSQGPGNTEAFF. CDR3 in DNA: TGTGCCAGCAGCCAAGGCCCGGGGAACACTGAAGCTTTCTTT.

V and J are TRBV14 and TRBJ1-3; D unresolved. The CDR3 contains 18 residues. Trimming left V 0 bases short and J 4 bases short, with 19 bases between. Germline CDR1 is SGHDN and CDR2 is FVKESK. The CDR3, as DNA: TGTGCCAGCAGCCAAGATCGGGGTACAGTGTCCTTCGGAAACACCATATATTTT. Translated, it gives CASSQDRGTVSFGNTIYF.

The CDR3 sequence: CASSAQAIAGSEQFF. In nucleotides, the CDR3 is TGTGCCAGTAGTGCCCAGGCGATAGCGGGATCTGAGCAGTTCTTC. The chain recombines TRBV19 with TRBJ2-1; TRBD2 matches at 8 bases. CDR1 and CDR2 from the germline V gene are LNHDA and SQIVND (reference sequence). Germline trimming cut 5 bases from V and 9 bases from J; bases unmatched to any gene: 12. The CDR3 is 15 amino acids.

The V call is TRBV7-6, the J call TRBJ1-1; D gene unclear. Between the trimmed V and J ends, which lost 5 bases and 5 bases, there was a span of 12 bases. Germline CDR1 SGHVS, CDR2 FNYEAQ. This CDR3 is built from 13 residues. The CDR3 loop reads CASSPWKRTEAFF. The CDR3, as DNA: TGTGCCAGCAGCCCGTGGAAAAGGACTGAAGCTTTCTTT.

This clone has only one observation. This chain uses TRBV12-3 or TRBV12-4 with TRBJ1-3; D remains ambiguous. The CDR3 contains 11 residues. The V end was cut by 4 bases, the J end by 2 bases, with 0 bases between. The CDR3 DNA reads TGTGCCAGCAGTTCTGGAAACACCATATATTTT. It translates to CASSSGNTIYF.

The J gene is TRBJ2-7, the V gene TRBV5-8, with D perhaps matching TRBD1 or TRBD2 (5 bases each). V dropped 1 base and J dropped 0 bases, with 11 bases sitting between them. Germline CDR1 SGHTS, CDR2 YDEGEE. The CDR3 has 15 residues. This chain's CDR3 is CASSLWGISSYEQYF. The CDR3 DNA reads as TGTGCCAGCAGCTTGTGGGGGATTAGCTCCTACGAGCAGTACTTC.

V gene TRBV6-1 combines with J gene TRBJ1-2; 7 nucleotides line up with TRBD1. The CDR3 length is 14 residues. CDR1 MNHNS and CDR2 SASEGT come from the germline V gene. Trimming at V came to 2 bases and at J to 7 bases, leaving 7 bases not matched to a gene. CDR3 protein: CASSELQGSGGYTF. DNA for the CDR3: TGTGCCAGCAGTGAACTACAGGGGTCCGGTGGCTACACCTTC.

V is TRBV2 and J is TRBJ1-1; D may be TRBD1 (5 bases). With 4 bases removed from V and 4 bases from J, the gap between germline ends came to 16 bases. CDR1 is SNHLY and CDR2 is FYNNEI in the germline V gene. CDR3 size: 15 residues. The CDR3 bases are TGTGCCAGCAGTGGCGGCAGGGCGGGTGGCACTGAAGCTTTCTTT. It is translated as CASSGGRAGGTEAFF.

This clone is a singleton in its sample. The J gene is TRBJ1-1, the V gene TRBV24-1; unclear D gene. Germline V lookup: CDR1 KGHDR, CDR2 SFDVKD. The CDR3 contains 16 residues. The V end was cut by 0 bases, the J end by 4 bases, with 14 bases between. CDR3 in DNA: TGTGCCACCAGTGATTTGCGTCTGTGTGGCAGCACTGAAGCTTTCTTT. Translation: CATSDLRLCGSTEAFF.

CDR3 nucleotide sequence: TGTGCCAGCAGCCAAGGGGCAGTCTATGGCTACACCTTC. It codes for CASSQGAVYGYTF. The genes are TRBV14 and TRBJ1-2; D call uncertain. Germline values: CDR1 SGHDN, CDR2 FVKESK. V gave up 1 base and J gave up 4 bases, with 7 bases separating them. The CDR3 loop spans 13 amino acids.

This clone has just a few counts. CDR3 sequence: CASSVVIGGNYNEQFF. The CDR3 DNA sequence: TGTGCCAGCAGCGTAGTGATTGGTGGGAACTACAATGAGCAGTTCTTC. The V call is TRBV9, the J call TRBJ2-1; D not certain. Germline V gives CDR1 SGDLS, CDR2 YYNGEE. Trimming removed 0 bases at V and 3 bases at J, with 13 bases between. The CDR3 is 16 residues long.

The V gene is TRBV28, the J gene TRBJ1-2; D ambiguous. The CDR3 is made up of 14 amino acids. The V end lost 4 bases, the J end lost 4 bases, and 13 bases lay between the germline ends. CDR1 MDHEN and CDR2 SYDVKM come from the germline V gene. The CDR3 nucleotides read TGTGCCAGCAGTTACCTCGACGAGGGCTATGGCTACACCTTC. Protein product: CASSYLDEGYGYTF.

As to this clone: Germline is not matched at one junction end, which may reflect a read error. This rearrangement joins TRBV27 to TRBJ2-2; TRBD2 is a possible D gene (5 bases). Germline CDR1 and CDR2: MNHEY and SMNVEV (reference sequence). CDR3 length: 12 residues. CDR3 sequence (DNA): TGTGCCAGCAGTCCTTACACCGGGGAGCTGCTTTTT. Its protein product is CASSPYTGELLF.

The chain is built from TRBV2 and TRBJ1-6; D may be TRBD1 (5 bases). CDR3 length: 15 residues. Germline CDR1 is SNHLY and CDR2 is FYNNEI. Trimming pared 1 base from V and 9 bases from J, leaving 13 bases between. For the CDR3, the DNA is TGTGCCAGCAGTGAAGACAGGCCATCGGGTTCACCCCTCCACTTT. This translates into CASSEDRPSGSPLHF. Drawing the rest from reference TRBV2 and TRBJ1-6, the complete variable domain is EPEVTQTPSHQVTQMGQEVILRCVPISNHLYFYWYRQILGQKVEFLVSFYNNEISEKSEIFDDQFSVERPDGSNFTLKIRSTKLEDSAMYFCASSEDRPSGSPLHFGNGTRLTVT.

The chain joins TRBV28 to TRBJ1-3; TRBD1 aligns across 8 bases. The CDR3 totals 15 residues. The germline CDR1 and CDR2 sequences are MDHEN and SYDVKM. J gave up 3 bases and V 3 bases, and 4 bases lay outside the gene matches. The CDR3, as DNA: TGTGCCAGCAGTTTCCAGGGGGCAGGTGGAAACACCATATATTTT. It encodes CASSFQGAGGNTIYF.

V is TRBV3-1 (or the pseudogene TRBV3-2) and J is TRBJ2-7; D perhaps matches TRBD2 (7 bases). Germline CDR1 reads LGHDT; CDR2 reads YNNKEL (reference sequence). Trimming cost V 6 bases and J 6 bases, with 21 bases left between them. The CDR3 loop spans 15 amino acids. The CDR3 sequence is CASSLGGLARGEQYF. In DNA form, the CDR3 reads TGTGCCAGCAGTCTCGGGGGGCTGGCGCGGGGCGAGCAGTACTTC.